The entry that follows covers one T cell receptor (beta chain) sequence. The sample comes from a study of blood T cell repertoires in COVID-19. Turning to the study itself: Donors in the United States, Italy and Spain gave samples during acute or convalescent COVID-19. T cells, B-cell-depleted T cells, or PBMCs supplied cDNA or gDNA.

CDR1 and CDR2 (germline): SGHRS, YFSETQ. Trimming took 0 bases from V and 2 from J; bases not matched to a gene: 9. The CDR3 sequence is 17 residues long. Study processing details: Reference gene primers were amplified, and this amplification served to estimate nucleated cell counts. Sequencing was performed with immunoSEQ multiplex PCR; in TCRdb, only in-frame clones are kept and a portion is missing. The DNA was the basis for D and trimming; V, J and clone size are from that table. This sample has fewer than 300,000 clones, with roughly 86% found just once. This rearrangement joins TRBV5-1 to TRBJ2-3; TRBD1 matches 7 bases. This receptor was identified in a man aged 35-49 years who had recovered from COVID-19. The sample was peripheral blood. CDR3 DNA sequence: TGCGCCAGCAGCTTGGACGCCACAGGGGCCCCCACAGATACGCAGTATTTT. It is translated as CASSLDATGAPTDTQYF.